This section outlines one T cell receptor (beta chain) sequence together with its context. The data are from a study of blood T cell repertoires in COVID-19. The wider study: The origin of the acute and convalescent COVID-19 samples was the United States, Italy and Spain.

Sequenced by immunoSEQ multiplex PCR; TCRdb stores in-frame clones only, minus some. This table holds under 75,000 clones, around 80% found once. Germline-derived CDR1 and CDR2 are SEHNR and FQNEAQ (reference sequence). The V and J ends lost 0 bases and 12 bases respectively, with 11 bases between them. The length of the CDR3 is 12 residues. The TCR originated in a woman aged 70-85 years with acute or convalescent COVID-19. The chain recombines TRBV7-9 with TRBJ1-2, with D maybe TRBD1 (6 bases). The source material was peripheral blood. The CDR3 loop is CASSLAGTSDTF. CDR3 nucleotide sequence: TGTGCCAGCAGCTTAGCGGGGACATCGGACACCTTC.